The 26 T cell receptor beta chains presented below share a single source sample, sequenced in a study of T cell responses to AZD1222 COVID-19 vaccine. Clones were read by immunoSEQ multiplex PCR, and TCRdb kept only the in-frame ones, dropping some. Here the sample spans 150,000 to 200,000 clones, about 90% being singletons. Source: peripheral blood, taken 28 days after the second AZD1222 dose. These receptors were taken from an adult who received the AZD1222 COVID-19 vaccine.

The genes are TRBV27 and TRBJ2-5, with 14 bases that match TRBD2. The CDR3 runs to 17 residues. The germline CDR1 and CDR2 sequences are MNHEY and SMNVEV (reference sequence). V was clipped by 4 bases and J by 1 base; unmatched bases: 5. CDR3 loop: CASSSRTSGGPQETQYF. The DNA for the CDR3 is TGTGCCAGCAGTTCCCGGACTAGCGGGGGGCCCCAAGAGACCCAGTACTTC.

J is TRBJ2-5 and V is TRBV18; a weak D match, TRBD1 (5 bases). V gave up 5 bases and J gave up 3 bases, with 10 bases separating them. The CDR3 spans 13 residues. The V gene's germline CDR1 is KGHSH and CDR2 LQKENI. CDR3 in amino acids: CASSLQVEETQYF. The CDR3 DNA follows: TGTGCCAGCTCATTACAGGTCGAAGAGACCCAGTACTTC.

The rearrangement links TRBV6-2 or TRBV6-3 to TRBJ1-1, with D unresolved. The germline V gene has CDR1 MNHEY and CDR2 SVGEGT. This CDR3 has 13 amino acids. Trimming removed 2 bases at V and 9 bases at J, with 13 bases between. CDR3 amino acids: CASSYRIGRKAFF. CDR3 nucleotides: TGTGCCAGCAGTTACAGGATTGGGCGAAAAGCTTTCTTT.

The J gene is TRBJ2-2, the V gene TRBV2; 9 positions agree with TRBD2. The CDR3 has 14 amino acids. Germline lookup yields CDR1 SNHLY and CDR2 FYNNEI. The V and J ends lost 6 bases and 5 bases, in that order; junction bases with no gene match: 4. The CDR3 DNA is TGTGCCAGCAGATGGCTAGCGGGGACCGGGGAGCTGTTTTTT. Its protein product is CASRWLAGTGELFF.

The rearrangement links TRBV5-4 to TRBJ1-2; the D is unclear. Germline CDR1 SGHNT, CDR2 YYREEE (reference sequence). The V end lost 4 bases, the J end lost 5 bases, and 18 bases lay between the germline ends. The CDR3 is 15 residues long. In nucleotides, the CDR3 is TGTGCCAGCAGCCCCAACCGGAGGGAACCGTATGGCTACACCTTC. Its translation is CASSPNRREPYGYTF.

This chain connects TRBV12-3 or TRBV12-4 to TRBJ2-3; D is undetermined. The CDR3 covers 13 residues. The V end lost 1 base, the J end lost 11 bases, and 13 bases lay between the germline ends. The CDR3 nucleotides are TGTGCCAGCAGTTTAGACCAGGCATCGAGGCAGTATTTT. Amino acids: CASSLDQASRQYF.

The chain employs TRBV11-3 and TRBJ2-1; weak D call: TRBD1 (5 bases). This CDR3 is 16 amino acids long. Trimming removed 5 bases from V and 0 bases from J, with 14 bases in between. Looked up from germline, CDR1 is SGHNT and CDR2 is YENEEA. For the CDR3, the DNA is TGTGCCAGCAGCACAAACAGGCTTAGCTCCTACAATGAGCAGTTCTTC. Translation: CASSTNRLSSYNEQFF.

This chain joins TRBV28 and TRBJ2-7; D is perhaps TRBD2 (6 bases). The CDR3 length is 14 residues. V lost 2 bases and J 9 bases, leaving 17 bases between the germline ends. The germline V gene encodes CDR1 MDHEN and CDR2 SYDVKM. The CDR3 DNA is TGTGCCAGCAGTTTAGCTGCCGGGGGAGACGGGCAGTACTTC. This sequence encodes CASSLAAGGDGQYF.

V is TRBV21-1 and J is TRBJ1-1. TRBV21-1 is marked as a pseudogene. This CDR3 comprises 18 residues. DNA of the CDR3: TGTGCCAGCAGCAAAGGTTTTGAGGTTTCAGGGACCAACACTGAAGCTTTCTTT. It yields the protein CASSKGFEVSGTNTEAFF.

V usage is TRBV11-2 and J usage is TRBJ2-1; perhaps D is TRBD1 or TRBD2 (5 bases each). V lost 5 bases and J 4 bases, leaving 15 bases between the germline ends. Germline CDR1 and CDR2: SGHAT and FQNNGV. The CDR3 covers 15 residues. This CDR3 is CASSLDNGAYNEQFF. CDR3 in DNA: TGTGCCAGCAGCCTCGATAACGGGGCGTACAATGAGCAGTTCTTC.

V and J are TRBV5-1 and TRBJ2-3, with 10 bases that match TRBD2. The CDR3 totals 16 residues. Unmatched junction bases numbered 3, after V lost 0 bases and J lost 2 bases. Germline-derived CDR1 and CDR2 are SGHRS and YFSETQ. The CDR3 reads CASSLGTSGYTDTQYF. The CDR3 DNA is TGCGCCAGCAGCTTGGGGACTAGCGGATACACAGATACGCAGTATTTT.

This clone was observed a handful of times. The chain uses TRBV27 and TRBJ1-6; no clear D gene. The CDR3 is 13 amino acids. The V gene's germline CDR1 is MNHEY and CDR2 SMNVEV (reference sequence). The V and J ends lost 5 bases and 8 bases respectively, with 10 bases between them. CDR3 sequence: CASSPLTHSPLHF. The CDR3 DNA sequence: TGTGCCAGCAGTCCCCTGACCCATTCACCCCTCCACTTT.

The chain links TRBV7-6 to TRBJ2-2, with D perhaps TRBD1 (6 bases). Germline V gene lookup returns CDR1 SGHVS and CDR2 FNYEAQ. The CDR3 runs to 16 residues. V was pared by 6 bases and J by 4 bases, with 18 bases between. Here the CDR3 reads CASRERRDTLTGELFF. The DNA for the CDR3 is TGTGCCAGCAGGGAGAGACGGGACACTCTCACCGGGGAGCTGTTTTTT.

V gene TRBV5-1 combines with J gene TRBJ1-5; no clear D gene. V lost 4 bases to trimming and J lost 7 bases, with 12 bases between them. Germline V gives CDR1 SGHRS, CDR2 YFSETQ. The CDR3 loop spans 13 amino acids. Here the CDR3 reads CASSIEVGQPQHF. The CDR3 DNA reads as TGCGCCAGCAGCATCGAGGTCGGGCAGCCCCAGCATTTT.

The rearrangement joins TRBV11-2 to TRBJ1-1, with TRBD1 as a possible D gene (6 bases). The CDR3 runs to 15 residues. Germline V gene lookup returns CDR1 SGHAT and CDR2 FQNNGV. Trimming took off 7 bases at V and 5 bases at J, with 20 bases between the two ends. The CDR3 sequence is CASTRGDTGSTEAFF. CDR3 nucleotides: TGTGCCAGCACCCGGGGGGACACCGGGTCGACTGAAGCTTTCTTT.

This clone was found a few times. V gene TRBV30 combines with J gene TRBJ2-7; weak D call: TRBD1 (5 bases). CDR1 GTSNPN and CDR2 SVGIG come from the germline V gene (reference sequence). This CDR3 is 14 amino acids long. V was cut by 2 bases and J by 3 bases, with 14 bases left in between. CDR3 in DNA: TGTGCCTGGAGTCCAAGGACATGGGACTACGAGCAGTACTTC. This translates into CAWSPRTWDYEQYF. Complete variable domain (other parts from reference TRBV30 and TRBJ2-7): SQTIHQWPATLVQPVGSPLSLECTVEGTSNPNLYWYRQAAGRGLQLLFYSVGIGQISSEVPQNLSASRPQDRQFILSSKKLLLSDSGFYLCAWSPRTWDYEQYFGPGTRLTVT.

The gene calls are TRBV18 and TRBJ2-3; D gene ambiguous. Between the trimmed V and J ends, which lost 1 base and 1 base, there was a span of 12 bases. The germline V gene has CDR1 KGHSH and CDR2 LQKENI. CDR3 size: 16 residues. CDR3 sequence: CASSPRTGIRTDTQYF. CDR3 DNA: TGTGCCAGCTCACCACGGACCGGTATCCGCACAGATACGCAGTATTTT.

V and J are TRBV19 and TRBJ1-5; D remains ambiguous. Trimming left V 3 bases short and J 7 bases short, with 10 bases between. The CDR3 runs to 13 residues. From germline, CDR1 is LNHDA and CDR2 SQIVND (reference sequence). The DNA for the CDR3 is TGTGCCAGTAGTATCTCCCGTAGACAGCCCCAGCATTTT. This gives the protein CASSISRRQPQHF. Full variable domain (outside the CDR3, taken from reference TRBV19 and TRBJ1-5): DGGITQSPKYLFRKEGQNVTLSCEQNLNHDAMYWYRQDPGQGLRLIYYSQIVNDFQKGDIAEGYSVSREKKESFPLTVTSAQKNPTAFYLCASSISRRQPQHFGDGTRLSIL.

The V and J genes are TRBV5-4 and TRBJ2-7; 12 bases are shared with TRBD2. The V gene's germline CDR1 is SGHNT and CDR2 YYREEE (reference sequence). Trimming removed 2 bases from V and 5 bases from J; junction bases left unmatched: 8. This CDR3 spans 16 amino acids. CDR3 nucleotide sequence: TGTGCCAGCAGCTTCCTAGCGGGGGGGCCTTACGACGAGCAGTACTTC. The encoded protein is CASSFLAGGPYDEQYF.

V and J are TRBV3-1 (or the pseudogene TRBV3-2) and TRBJ1-4; 8 bases are shared with TRBD1. CDR3 length equals 15 residues. The V segment lost 2 bases and the J segment 6 bases; nucleotides outside the gene matches: 5. CDR1 LGHDT and CDR2 YNNKEL come from the germline V gene (reference sequence). The DNA of the CDR3 is TGTGCCAGCAGCCAACAGGCAGGGGGCGATGAAAAACTGTTTTTT. This sequence encodes CASSQQAGGDEKLFF.

The chain couples TRBV19 to TRBJ2-1; D not certain. The CDR3 consists of 12 residues. V lost 5 bases, J lost 2 bases, and 4 bases lay in between. Germline V gives CDR1 LNHDA, CDR2 SQIVND (reference sequence). The CDR3 reads CASSVPYNEQFF. DNA of the CDR3: TGTGCCAGTAGTGTCCCCTACAATGAGCAGTTCTTC.

The genes are TRBV28 and TRBJ2-7; 7 positions agree with TRBD2. V was clipped by 8 bases and J by 0 bases; unmatched bases: 4. Germline CDR1 is MDHEN and CDR2 is SYDVKM. The CDR3 spans 13 residues. The CDR3 protein is CASGRASSYEQYF. The CDR3 DNA reads as TGTGCCAGCGGGAGGGCTAGCTCCTACGAGCAGTACTTC.

The gene calls are TRBV30 and TRBJ1-2; maybe TRBD1 (6 bases). CDR3 length: 14 residues. Trimming removed 1 base at V and 8 bases at J, with 17 bases between. Germline CDR1 and CDR2: GTSNPN and SVGIG (reference sequence). The CDR3 region is CAWSARGVVEGYTF. CDR3 bases: TGTGCCTGGAGTGCAAGGGGGGTAGTCGAGGGCTACACCTTC.

The chain couples TRBV20-1 to TRBJ1-4; TRBD1 is a possible D gene (5 bases). The V gene's germline CDR1 is DFQATT and CDR2 SNEGSKA (reference sequence). The CDR3 totals 16 residues. V was clipped by 3 bases and J by 4 bases, with 18 bases between them. The CDR3 DNA follows: TGCAGTGCTAGTAACAGTCCTACAGGAAGTAATGAAAAACTGTTTTTT. Protein sequence: CSASNSPTGSNEKLFF.

This sequence joins TRBV19 and TRBJ2-2; 12 nucleotides agree with TRBD1. CDR3 length equals 15 residues. Germline assignment: CDR1 LNHDA and CDR2 SQIVND (reference sequence). After removal of 9 bases from V and 5 bases from J, the junction contained 7 bases not matched to a gene. The CDR3: CASSGTGGWTGELFF. Here the CDR3 DNA reads TGTGCCAGCTCCGGGACAGGGGGCTGGACCGGGGAGCTGTTTTTT.

The chain links TRBV30 to TRBJ2-5; the D gene is possibly TRBD2 (7 bases). V was cut by 2 bases and J by 4 bases, with 14 bases left in between. Germline lookup yields CDR1 GTSNPN and CDR2 SVGIG (reference sequence). The CDR3 is 14 amino acids. The CDR3: CAWSRGAWGETQYF. Written as DNA, the CDR3 is TGTGCCTGGAGTCGGGGGGCTTGGGGAGAGACCCAGTACTTC.